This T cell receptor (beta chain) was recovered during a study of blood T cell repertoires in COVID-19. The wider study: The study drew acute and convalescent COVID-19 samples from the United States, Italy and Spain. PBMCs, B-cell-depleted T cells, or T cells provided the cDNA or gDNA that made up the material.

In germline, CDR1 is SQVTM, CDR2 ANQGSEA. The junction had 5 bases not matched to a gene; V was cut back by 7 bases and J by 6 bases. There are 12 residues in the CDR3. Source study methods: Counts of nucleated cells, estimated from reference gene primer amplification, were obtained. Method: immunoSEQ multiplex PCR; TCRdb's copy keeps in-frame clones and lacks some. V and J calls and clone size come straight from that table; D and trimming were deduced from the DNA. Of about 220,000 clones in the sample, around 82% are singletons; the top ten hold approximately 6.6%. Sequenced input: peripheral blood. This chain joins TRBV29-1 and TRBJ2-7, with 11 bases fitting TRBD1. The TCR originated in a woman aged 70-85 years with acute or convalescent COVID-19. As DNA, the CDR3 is TGCAGCGGCGGACAGGGGGCAGGCGAGCAGTACTTC. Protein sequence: CSGGQGAGEQYF.